What follows describes a single TCR beta chain. Via MiXCR, TCRdb re-called the RT-PCR reads, giving one row per CDR3 protein. The sample comprises just under 550,000 distinct CDR3 sequences, roughly 23% of which are singletons, and 2.5% to 3.5% rests with the top ten. The data derive from a study of response to subunit inactivated influenza vaccine. These data also featured in a second study, about T cells expressing NK-cell markers. According to that study: UMIs were included in TCR beta cDNA generated by 5'RACE template switching.

The TCR sequence derives from a man aged 50 to 60 who received an inactivated influenza vaccine. Here the sequenced sample was CD4+ T cells sorted from PBMCs, taken roughly 12 days after vaccination.

In DNA, the CDR3 is TGTGCCATCAGTGACGGAGGTGGGAATCAGCCCCAGCATTTT. It yields the protein CAISDGGGNQPQHF. The J gene is TRBJ1-5, the V gene TRBV10-3; no clear D. V was trimmed by 3 bases and J by 4 bases, leaving 10 bases between them. The CDR3 spans 14 residues. Per the germline V gene, CDR1 is ENHRY and CDR2 is SYGVKD.